What follows is one T cell receptor (beta chain) and its context. V was pared by 3 bases and J by 1 base, with 12 bases of the junction left unmatched. Germline CDR1 and CDR2: SEHNR and FQNEAQ (reference sequence). This CDR3 has 17 amino acids. Original analysis: Nucleated cell counts were estimated from reference gene primer amplification. Repertoires were generated with immunoSEQ multiplex PCR, while TCRdb's copy carries only in-frame clones and drops some. V, J and clone size are those of that table, while D and trimming were read from the DNA. The data show fewer than 350,000 clones, with around 89% seen just once and around 4.4% held by the top ten. These data are taken from a study of blood T cell repertoires in COVID-19. Study in general: PBMCs, B-cell-depleted T cells, or T cells were the source of the cDNA or gDNA that made up the material.

Material: peripheral blood. The chain links TRBV7-9 to TRBJ2-7; the match to TRBD2 covers 7 bases. This sequence originates from a middle-aged man with acute or convalescent COVID-19. In DNA, the CDR3 is TGTGCCAGCAGCTTGGGGGAGGGGATAGACTATTCCTACGAGCAGTACTTC. It codes for CASSLGEGIDYSYEQYF. Together with reference TRBV7-9 and TRBJ2-7, the CDR3 gives the full variable domain: DTGVSQNPRHKITKRGQNVTFRCDPISEHNRLYWYRQTLGQGPEFLTYFQNEAQLEKSRLLSDRFSAERPKGSFSTLEIQRTEQGDSAMYLCASSLGEGIDYSYEQYFGPGTRLTVT.